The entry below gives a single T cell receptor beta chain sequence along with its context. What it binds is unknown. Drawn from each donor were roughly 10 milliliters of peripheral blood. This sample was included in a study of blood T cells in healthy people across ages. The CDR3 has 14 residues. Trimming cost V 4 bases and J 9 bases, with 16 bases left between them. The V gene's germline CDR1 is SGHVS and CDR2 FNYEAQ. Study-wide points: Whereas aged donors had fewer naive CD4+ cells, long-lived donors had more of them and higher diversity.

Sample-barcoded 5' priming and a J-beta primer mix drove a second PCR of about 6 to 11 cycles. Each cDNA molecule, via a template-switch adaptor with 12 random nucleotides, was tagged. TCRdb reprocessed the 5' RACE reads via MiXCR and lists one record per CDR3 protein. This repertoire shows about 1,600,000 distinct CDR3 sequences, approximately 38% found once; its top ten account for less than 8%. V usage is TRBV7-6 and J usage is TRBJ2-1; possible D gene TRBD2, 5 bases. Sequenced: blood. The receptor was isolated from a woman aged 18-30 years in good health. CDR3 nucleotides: TGTGCCAGCAGCTCCCCGTCGACTGCGGGTGAGCAGTTCTTC. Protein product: CASSSPSTAGEQFF. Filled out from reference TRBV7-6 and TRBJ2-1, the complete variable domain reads GAGVSQSPRYKVTKRGQDVALRCDPISGHVSLYWYRQALGQGPEFLTYFNYEAQQDKSGLPNDRFSAERPEGSISTLTIQRTEQRDSAMYRCASSSPSTAGEQFFGPGTRLTVL.